The next 25 T cell receptor beta chains were all read from a single sample in a study of blood T cell repertoires in COVID-19. Profiled with immunoSEQ multiplex PCR; TCRdb holds only in-frame clones, not every one. Here the sample spans hundreds of thousands of clones, 85% to 90% being singletons. The sequenced material came from PBMCs or T cells enriched from blood (not recorded which). The source is a man in his late teens or twenties who had recovered from COVID-19.

The rearrangement links TRBV20-1 to TRBJ2-7, with D unresolved. Germline assignment: CDR1 DFQATT and CDR2 SNEGSKA (reference sequence). The CDR3 totals 11 residues. V gave up 6 bases and J gave up 2 bases, with 8 bases separating them. The CDR3 nucleotides read TGCAGTGCGGCCTCCCCCTACGAGCAGTACTTC. Its translation is CSAASPYEQYF.

V is TRBV28 and J is TRBJ2-7; possibly TRBD2 for D (5 bases). This CDR3 region has 15 residues. In germline, CDR1 is MDHEN, CDR2 SYDVKM. Trimming removed 6 bases from V and 4 bases from J, with 19 bases in between. Here the CDR3 reads CASSTPGNAGYEQYF. CDR3 bases: TGTGCCAGCAGCACTCCGGGAAATGCTGGTTACGAGCAGTACTTC. Looking up the rest from reference TRBV28 and TRBJ2-7 gives the full variable domain: DVKVTQSSRYLVKRTGEKVFLECVQDMDHENMFWYRQDPGLGLRLIYFSYDVKMKEKGDIPEGYSVSREKKERFSLILESASTNQTSMYLCASSTPGNAGYEQYFGPGTRLTVT.

The J gene is TRBJ1-2, the V gene TRBV12-5, with 11 bases matching TRBD1. V lost 7 bases, J lost 7 bases, and 8 bases stayed unmatched. Germline V gene data show CDR1 as LGHNT and CDR2 as FRNRAP. There are 14 residues in the CDR3. The CDR3 sequence: CASAPGQGDRGYTF. For the CDR3, the DNA is TGTGCTAGTGCACCGGGACAGGGGGATCGTGGCTACACCTTC.

The chain links TRBV19 to TRBJ1-2, with TRBD1 matching 11 bases. V shed 6 bases and J 13 bases; nucleotides not matched to a gene: 13. The CDR3 has 14 residues. Germline V gene sequence: CDR1 LNHDA, CDR2 SQIVND (reference sequence). The CDR3 DNA sequence: TGTGCCAGTAGAACAGGACAGGGGGCGTTTCTTGCCACCTTC. This translates into CASRTGQGAFLATF.

This chain uses TRBV6-2 or TRBV6-3 with TRBJ2-7; possible D gene TRBD1, 6 bases. V gave up 2 bases and J gave up 4 bases, with 24 bases separating them. This CDR3 region has 18 residues. Germline-derived CDR1 and CDR2 are MNHEY and SVGEGT. In nucleotides, the CDR3 is TGTGCCAGCAGTTACAGGTCAGTTCGGGACACAGTGGGTTACGAGCAGTACTTC. Translating it yields CASSYRSVRDTVGYEQYF.

V gene TRBV24-1 combines with J gene TRBJ2-1; D perhaps matches TRBD1 (6 bases). The CDR3 totals 15 residues. The V and J ends lost 4 bases and 7 bases respectively, with 16 bases between them. Germline loops: CDR1 KGHDR, CDR2 SFDVKD. The CDR3 loop reads CATSDQGMLENEQFF. The CDR3 region has the DNA TGTGCCACCAGTGACCAGGGGATGTTGGAAAATGAGCAGTTCTTC.

The V call is TRBV5-4, the J call TRBJ2-5; perhaps TRBD1 as D (5 bases). Germline-derived CDR1 and CDR2 are SGHNT and YYREEE (reference sequence). V was pared by 3 bases and J by 2 bases, with 8 bases between. The CDR3 spans 13 residues. The CDR3 coding sequence is TGTGCCAGCAGCTCAAGACAGCAAGAGACCCAGTACTTC. Its protein is CASSSRQQETQYF.

This sequence joins TRBV18 and TRBJ1-5; D remains unclear. CDR3 length: 13 residues. Germline CDR1 KGHSH, CDR2 LQKENI. V lost 3 bases and J lost 4, with 7 bases in between. The CDR3 DNA reads as TGTGCCAGCTCACCGTCTCTAAATCAGCCCCAGCATTTT. Its protein is CASSPSLNQPQHF.

This chain uses TRBV7-3 with TRBJ2-3, with D possibly TRBD2 on 7 matching bases. Germline V gene lookup returns CDR1 SGHTA and CDR2 FQGTGA. Trimming took 2 bases from V and 0 from J, leaving 12 bases between them. This CDR3 has 16 amino acids. The CDR3 spells CASSLYGGASTDTQYF. Here the CDR3 DNA reads TGTGCCAGCAGCTTATATGGGGGGGCTAGCACAGATACGCAGTATTTT.

V and J are TRBV7-2 and TRBJ1-2; D is ambiguous. Germline assignment: CDR1 SGHTA and CDR2 FQGNSA. V lost 5 bases to trimming and J lost 1 base, with 17 bases between them. The CDR3 contains 16 residues. CDR3 in DNA: TGTGCCAGCAGCCCCCGATCAGGTTCTATTAACTATGGCTACACCTTC. This codes for CASSPRSGSINYGYTF.

This chain uses TRBV2 with TRBJ1-5; no clear D. V lost 2 bases and J 2 bases, leaving 10 bases between the germline ends. Per germline, CDR1 SNHLY and CDR2 FYNNEI. The length of the CDR3 is 15 residues. CDR3 in DNA: TGTGCCAGCAGTGAAATTGGTCAGGGCAATCAGCCCCAGCATTTT. Protein sequence: CASSEIGQGNQPQHF.

V is TRBV2 and J is TRBJ2-1, with 9 bases matching TRBD2. J lost 10 bases, V lost 5 bases, and 3 bases had no gene match. Germline assignment: CDR1 SNHLY and CDR2 FYNNEI. This CDR3 contains 12 residues. As DNA, the CDR3 is TGTGCCAGCAGTATAGCGGGAGACGAGCAGTTCTTC. The encoded protein is CASSIAGDEQFF. The full variable domain, with the rest looked up from reference TRBV2 and TRBJ2-1, is EPEVTQTPSHQVTQMGQEVILRCVPISNHLYFYWYRQILGQKVEFLVSFYNNEISEKSEIFDDQFSVERPDGSNFTLKIRSTKLEDSAMYFCASSIAGDEQFFGPGTRLTVL.

CDR3 bases: TGTGCCAGCAGTCGACAGGGGTCGAACACTGAAGCTTTCTTT. This translates into CASSRQGSNTEAFF. V and J are TRBV6-5 and TRBJ1-1, with TRBD1 matching 8 bases. From germline, CDR1 is MNHEY and CDR2 SVGAGI. The CDR3 is 14 residues long. Losses at the gene ends were 5 bases for V and 1 base for J; bases not matched to a gene: 3.

This CDR3 is CASSENWGQGYYEQYF. The CDR3 nucleotides read TGTGCCAGCAGTGAGAATTGGGGACAGGGATACTACGAGCAGTACTTC. The chain recombines TRBV6-1 with TRBJ2-7; TRBD1 matches 9 bases. The CDR3 runs 16 residues. The junction had 9 bases not matched to a gene; V was cut back by 3 bases and J by 3 bases. Germline V gene lookup returns CDR1 MNHNS and CDR2 SASEGT.

The rearrangement joins TRBV5-1 to TRBJ2-2; 7 nucleotides match TRBD2. Germline CDR1 reads SGHRS; CDR2 reads YFSETQ. The CDR3 has 15 residues. The trim removed 4 bases at V and 5 bases at J, leaving 8 bases unmatched. CDR3 in DNA: TGCGCCAGCAGCCCTCCCGGGGGGAGGACCGGGGAGCTGTTTTTT. This sequence encodes CASSPPGGRTGELFF.

This chain uses TRBV5-6 with TRBJ2-7, with 10 bases lining up with TRBD1. The CDR3 contains 14 residues. The V and J ends lost 6 bases and 5 bases, in that order; junction bases with no gene match: 8. Germline CDR1 SGHDT, CDR2 YYEEEE. The CDR3 region has the DNA TGTGCCAGCACCACCGACAGGGGGCTCGACGAGCAGTACTTC. It specifies CASTTDRGLDEQYF.

V usage is TRBV3-1 (or the pseudogene TRBV3-2) and J usage is TRBJ2-2; 10 bases align to TRBD1. CDR1 is LGHDT, CDR2 YNNKEL, per germline (reference sequence). The CDR3 spans 14 residues. The V segment lost 5 bases and the J segment 5 bases; nucleotides outside the gene matches: 2. This chain's CDR3 is CASSGTGATGELFF. In DNA form, the CDR3 reads TGTGCCAGCAGCGGGACAGGGGCTACCGGGGAGCTGTTTTTT.

The chain couples TRBV5-8 to TRBJ1-2; D not resolved. The CDR3 is made up of 13 amino acids. Looked up from germline, CDR1 is SGHTS and CDR2 is YDEGEE. V lost 0 bases and J 1 base, leaving 4 bases between the germline ends. CDR3 sequence: CASSLGVNYGYTF. The CDR3 region has the DNA TGTGCCAGCAGCTTGGGAGTTAACTATGGCTACACCTTC.

This clone was observed a single time. The chain combines TRBV6-6 with TRBJ2-7; 8 bases map to TRBD1. After removal of 7 bases from V and 3 bases from J, the junction contained 8 bases not matched to a gene. The CDR3 loop spans 14 amino acids. Germline CDR1 reads MNHNY; CDR2 reads SVGAGI (reference sequence). CDR3: CASTPGTGVYEQYF. The CDR3 DNA is TGTGCCAGCACCCCAGGGACAGGTGTCTACGAGCAGTACTTC.

The chain recombines TRBV6-5 with TRBJ1-2; D is possibly TRBD1 (6 bases). Germline CDR1 is MNHEY and CDR2 is SVGAGI. V lost 7 bases to trimming and J lost 4 bases, with 19 bases between them. This CDR3 comprises 15 residues. CDR3 coding DNA: TGTGCCAGCAAAGTGAGGGGGGGTCTGACCTATGGCTACACCTTC. Translation: CASKVRGGLTYGYTF.

This clone was recorded only once. The V and J genes are TRBV24-1 and TRBJ1-2; D might be TRBD1 (6 bases). Germline assignment: CDR1 KGHDR and CDR2 SFDVKD. This CDR3 is 17 amino acids long. V was pared by 1 base and J by 4 bases, with 18 bases between. The CDR3 region has the DNA TGTGCCACCAGTGATTTTGGCAGGGGAGGGGTCGGCTATGGCTACACCTTC. This encodes CATSDFGRGGVGYGYTF.

This chain uses TRBV5-5 with TRBJ2-7, with D maybe TRBD2 (7 bases). CDR3 length: 16 amino acids. Germline-derived CDR1 and CDR2 are SGHKS and YYEKEE (reference sequence). V was cut by 6 bases and J by 1 base, with 20 bases left in between. The CDR3 region is CASTPWGRGTSYEQYF. CDR3 nucleotides: TGTGCCAGCACTCCCTGGGGGCGGGGGACGTCCTACGAGCAGTACTTC. Drawing the rest from reference TRBV5-5 and TRBJ2-7, the complete variable domain is DAGVTQSPTHLIKTRGQQVTLRCSPISGHKSVSWYQQVLGQGPQFIFQYYEKEERGRGNFPDRFSARQFPNYSSELNVNALLLGDSALYLCASTPWGRGTSYEQYFGPGTRLTVT.

In this sample, this clone turned up many times. The chain has TRBV7-9 and TRBJ1-1, with D maybe TRBD1 (6 bases). The CDR3 loop spans 17 amino acids. Germline V lookup: CDR1 SEHNR, CDR2 FQNEAQ (reference sequence). The V gene lost 5 bases and the J gene lost 0 bases, with 19 bases spanning the gap. CDR3 sequence: CASSPLVGGHMNTEAFF. The CDR3 DNA is TGTGCCAGCAGCCCCTTGGTGGGGGGGCACATGAACACTGAAGCTTTCTTT. Full variable domain (missing parts from reference TRBV7-9 and TRBJ1-1): DTGVSQNPRHKITKRGQNVTFRCDPISEHNRLYWYRQTLGQGPEFLTYFQNEAQLEKSRLLSDRFSAERPKGSFSTLEIQRTEQGDSAMYLCASSPLVGGHMNTEAFFGQGTRLTVV.

The chain recombines TRBV27 with TRBJ2-7; a possible D gene is TRBD1 (5 bases). Germline V gives CDR1 MNHEY, CDR2 SMNVEV (reference sequence). V gave up 6 bases and J gave up 6 bases, with 15 bases separating them. The CDR3 is 13 amino acids. The CDR3 protein is CASRGFRGLEQYF. The CDR3 nucleotides are TGTGCCAGCAGGGGTTTTAGGGGTCTCGAGCAGTACTTC.

The chain joins TRBV7-2 to TRBJ1-6; 8 bases align to TRBD1. Trimming took 1 base from V and 7 from J; bases not matched to a gene: 0. CDR1 is SGHTA and CDR2 is FQGNSA in the germline V gene. This CDR3 is 14 amino acids long. The CDR3 sequence is CASSLDRGNSPLHF. The CDR3 bases are TGTGCCAGCAGCTTAGACAGGGGGAATTCACCCCTCCACTTT.